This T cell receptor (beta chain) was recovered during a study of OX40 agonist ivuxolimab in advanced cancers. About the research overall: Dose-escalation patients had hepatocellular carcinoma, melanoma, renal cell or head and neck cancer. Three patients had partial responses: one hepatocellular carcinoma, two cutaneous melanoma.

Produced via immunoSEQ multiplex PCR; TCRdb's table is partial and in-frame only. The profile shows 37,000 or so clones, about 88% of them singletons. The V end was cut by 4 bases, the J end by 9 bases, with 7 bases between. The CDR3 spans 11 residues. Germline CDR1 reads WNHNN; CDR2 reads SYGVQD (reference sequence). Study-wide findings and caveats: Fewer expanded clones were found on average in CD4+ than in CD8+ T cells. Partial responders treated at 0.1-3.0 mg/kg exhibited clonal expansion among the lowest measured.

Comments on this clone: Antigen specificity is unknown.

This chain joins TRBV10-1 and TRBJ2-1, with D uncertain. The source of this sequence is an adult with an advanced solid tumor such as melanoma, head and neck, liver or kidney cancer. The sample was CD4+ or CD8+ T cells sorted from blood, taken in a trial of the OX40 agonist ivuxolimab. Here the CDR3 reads CASSASAEQFF. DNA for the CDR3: TGCGCCAGCAGTGCCTCGGCTGAGCAGTTCTTC.